This TCR beta chain was obtained from a study of Ad26.COV2.S vaccination and SARS-CoV-2 variants (dated by TCRdb to the early 2020s). For the study in its entirety: The specificity and breadth of SARS-CoV-2-reactive T cell receptors after Ad26.COV2.S vaccination were assessed by TCRbeta repertoire sequencing. A total of some 30 samples were included in the TCR-sequenced set, comprising 19 Ad26.COV2.S vaccine recipients, 5 placebo recipients and 8 SARS-CoV-2 convalescent individuals. Here is what the overall study found, with its caveats: Higher spike-specific TCR breadth was observed in Ad26.COV2.S recipients than in placebo recipients (P = 0.0014). Vaccine and placebo recipients had comparable non-spike TCR breadth, which fits with the vaccine containing only spike. The authors noted that total T cell responses may have been underestimated by the TCR breadth and depth analyses. After vaccination, substantial breadth of spike-specific CD8+ and CD4+ T cell responses was reported.

From cysteine to phenylalanine, the CDR3 is 13 amino acids long. CDR3 DNA is the only sequence kept; it has 39 bases, read in frame from the first base. The germline V gene specifies SGHTA as CDR1 and FQGNSA as CDR2. Trimming takes 2 bases from V and 8 bases from J, and the germline ends sit 12 bases apart. Comment on this clone: Its antigen is unknown. Base qualities are not at hand, and no much larger clone is one base apart.

The immunoSEQ Assay was used to sequence TCRbeta CDR3 regions. After extraction, genomic DNA underwent amplification by bias-controlled multiplex PCR, followed by high-throughput sequencing. The original pipeline was this. Collapsing and filtering of sequences were performed to quantify the absolute abundance of each unique TCRbeta CDR3 region. T cell fraction was estimated by normalizing TCRbeta template counts to usable DNA, which was measured by amplifying reference genes present in all nucleated cells. Repertoire TCRs were annotated as SARS-CoV-2-specific when V gene, CDR3 amino acid sequence and J gene were exactly matched to a known reactive TCR set. MIRA supplied the reference SARS-CoV-2 TCR set, which was filtered for enrichment in COVID-19-positive ImmuneCODE repertoires so that public or cross-reactive TCRs were removed. Using the MIRA antigens, annotated TCRs were further analysed by specific ORF or by position within an ORF. Depth was the summed frequency of annotated unique rearrangements, while breadth was defined as annotated unique rearrangements over total unique productive rearrangements. Two-sided Wilcoxon rank-sum tests were applied when comparing TCR breadth between groups. The table was pulled from immuneACCESS by TCRdb, which kept in-frame rearrangements only. Such tables lose some clones; where checked, under half of the loss comes from unresolved V genes, and the rest has no known cause. That table gives V, J and clone size, and the DNA gave D and trimming. The sample yields some 350,000 clones; about 91% were counted once. 3.9% of the sample is held by the ten biggest clonotypes.

In the paper's terms, the time point label means: individuals recovered from natural SARS-CoV-2 infection. In this chain, TRBV7-2 is recombined with TRBJ1-2, with the D gene not confidently named. The clonotype originates from a human donor who had recovered from COVID-19. Sequenced material: peripheral blood, taken after recovery from COVID-19. The CDR3 reads as follows: CASSLPGIRGYTF. The nucleotides read TGTGCCAGCAGCTTACCGGGCATCCGAGGCTACACCTTC. Extended through the reference TRBV7-2 and TRBJ1-2 proteins, this CDR3 yields the full variable domain: GAGVSQSPSNKVTEKGKDVELRCDPISGHTALYWYRQSLGQGLEFLIYFQGNSAPDKSGLPSDRFSAERTGGSVSTLTIQRTQQEDSAVYLCASSLPGIRGYTFGSGTRLTVV.